This passage covers 27 T cell receptor beta chains from one sample sequenced in a study of shared clonotypes between healthy human individuals. Profiled with immunoSEQ multiplex PCR; TCRdb holds only in-frame clones, not every one. The sample consists of some 2,400,000 clones, about 94% of them appearing once. Sequencing used naive CD4+ T cells sorted from blood. Subset indicated: CD45RA+ positively selected. These receptors originate from a man younger than 35 in good health.

The V gene is TRBV9, the J gene TRBJ1-2, with D perhaps matching TRBD1 (6 bases). V shed 0 bases and J shed 4 bases, with 13 bases lying between them. From germline, CDR1 is SGDLS and CDR2 YYNGEE. CDR3 length: 15 amino acids. The CDR3 here is CASSVGTGQRYGYTF. CDR3 in DNA: TGTGCCAGCAGCGTAGGCACCGGACAGCGCTATGGCTACACCTTC.

On this clone itself: At the DNA level, this CDR3 is encoded by other sequences in the same sample as well. This CDR3 reads CASSSSSPYGYTF. CDR3 sequence (DNA): TGTGCCAGCAGCTCCTCGAGTCCCTATGGCTACACCTTC. The chain is built from TRBV7-2 and TRBJ1-2; D is ambiguous. Trimming pared 4 bases from V and 4 bases from J, leaving 10 bases between. Germline V CDR1 and CDR2: SGHTA, FQGNSA. CDR3 length: 13 residues.

The chain combines TRBV4-3 with TRBJ2-7; D gene ambiguous. The CDR3 is made up of 14 amino acids. CDR1 is LGHNA and CDR2 is YSLEER in the germline V gene. V was cut by 0 bases and J by 2 bases, with 8 bases left in between. CDR3 DNA: TGCGCCAGCAGCCAAGATTACACAACCTACGAGCAGTACTTC. The encoded protein is CASSQDYTTYEQYF.

The genes are TRBV10-1 and TRBJ2-2; 10 bases fit TRBD1. The germline V gene has CDR1 WNHNN and CDR2 SYGVQD (reference sequence). The CDR3 covers 16 residues. J gave up 3 bases and V 5 bases, and 6 bases lay outside the gene matches. The CDR3 region is CASSRSGTGDTGELFF. CDR3 in DNA: TGCGCCAGCAGTCGATCCGGGACAGGGGACACCGGGGAGCTGTTTTTT.

The gene calls are TRBV5-1 and TRBJ2-7; D unresolved. CDR1 is SGHRS, CDR2 YFSETQ, per germline. The CDR3 is 12 amino acids. The V end was cut by 0 bases, the J end by 6 bases, with 7 bases between. The CDR3 region is CASSLVPAEQYF. In DNA, the CDR3 is TGCGCCAGCAGCTTGGTTCCGGCCGAGCAGTACTTC.

This chain joins TRBV4-1 and TRBJ1-1, with D possibly TRBD1 on 6 matching bases. The germline CDR1 and CDR2 sequences are MGHRA and YSYEKL. Trimming removed 1 base at V and 4 bases at J, with 10 bases between. This CDR3 has 14 residues. The CDR3 sequence is CASSQVGQFTEAFF. DNA of the CDR3: TGCGCCAGCAGCCAAGTTGGACAGTTCACTGAAGCTTTCTTT.

The gene calls are TRBV10-1 and TRBJ2-5; 7 nucleotides agree with TRBD1. CDR1 is WNHNN, CDR2 SYGVQD, per germline (reference sequence). V was clipped by 0 bases and J by 2 bases; unmatched bases: 6. The CDR3 runs to 16 residues. CDR3 DNA: TGCGCCAGCAGTGAGTCGTCGGGCAGGGGGCAAGAGACCCAGTACTTC. Translated: CASSESSGRGQETQYF.

This chain uses TRBV5-1 with TRBJ2-7; D not certain. The germline V and J ends were trimmed by 0 bases and 0 bases, with 7 bases remaining between them. Germline lookup yields CDR1 SGHRS and CDR2 YFSETQ. The CDR3 is 14 amino acids. CDR3 protein: CASSLEQSSYEQYF. CDR3 sequence (DNA): TGCGCCAGCAGCTTGGAACAGAGCTCCTACGAGCAGTACTTC.

V and J are TRBV18 and TRBJ1-2; 9 nucleotides line up with TRBD1. CDR3 length: 13 residues. CDR1 and CDR2 (germline): KGHSH, LQKENI. With 3 bases clipped from V and 7 bases from J, the junction kept 3 bases outside the gene matches. The CDR3, as DNA: TGTGCCAGCTCACCGGACAGGGGTGCTGGCTACACCTTC. Translation gives CASSPDRGAGYTF.

V usage is TRBV7-2 and J usage is TRBJ2-1; the D gene is possibly TRBD1 (5 bases). This CDR3 is 15 amino acids long. Between the trimmed V and J ends, which lost 4 bases and 4 bases, there was a span of 14 bases. The germline V gene has CDR1 SGHTA and CDR2 FQGNSA. The chain's CDR3 is CASSSLGQGYNEQFF. CDR3 bases: TGTGCCAGCAGCTCCTTAGGGCAGGGTTACAATGAGCAGTTCTTC. The full variable domain, rest sourced from reference TRBV7-2 and TRBJ2-1, is GAGVSQSPSNKVTEKGKDVELRCDPISGHTALYWYRQSLGQGLEFLIYFQGNSAPDKSGLPSDRFSAERTGGSVSTLTIQRTQQEDSAVYLCASSSLGQGYNEQFFGPGTRLTVL.

This chain links TRBV7-9 with TRBJ1-6; the match to TRBD1 covers 9 bases. The V gene end was trimmed by 6 bases and the J gene end by 14 bases; junction bases not matched to a gene: 11. CDR1 is SEHNR and CDR2 is FQNEAQ in the germline V gene (reference sequence). The CDR3 runs to 14 residues. The CDR3 spells CASRIQGARSSLHF. The DNA for the CDR3 is TGTGCCAGCAGGATACAGGGGGCGCGATCATCCCTCCACTTT.

The CDR3 coding sequence is TGTGCCTGGAGTGTAAAGGGGATCCCCGGGGAGCTGTTTTTT. Its translation is CAWSVKGIPGELFF. The V call is TRBV30, the J call TRBJ2-2, with D possibly matching TRBD1 (5 bases). The CDR3 consists of 14 residues. Trimming took 0 bases from V and 6 from J, leaving 11 bases between them. Looked up from germline, CDR1 is GTSNPN and CDR2 is SVGIG (reference sequence).

The chain carries TRBV18 and TRBJ2-1, with D tentatively TRBD1 (5 bases). The germline V gene encodes CDR1 KGHSH and CDR2 LQKENI. Trimming removed 2 bases from V and 4 bases from J, with 12 bases in between. The CDR3 has 15 amino acids. The CDR3 region is CASSPNQGTYNEQFF. The CDR3 nucleotides read TGTGCCAGCTCACCAAATCAGGGAACTTACAATGAGCAGTTCTTC.

This sequence joins TRBV2 and TRBJ1-4; 9 nucleotides line up with TRBD1. The CDR3 has 15 residues. Germline-derived CDR1 and CDR2 are SNHLY and FYNNEI. V lost 1 base to trimming and J lost 8 bases; unmatched junction nucleotides: 5. The CDR3 here is CASSEEGTGREKLFF. CDR3 coding DNA: TGTGCCAGCAGTGAAGAAGGGACAGGGAGGGAAAAACTGTTTTTT.

About this clone: The same CDR3 also results from other DNA sequences found in this sample. The genes are TRBV10-1 and TRBJ2-7, with 12 bases lining up with TRBD2. CDR1 and CDR2 (germline): WNHNN, SYGVQD (reference sequence). The CDR3 loop spans 14 amino acids. J gave up 6 bases and V 3 bases, and 3 bases lay outside the gene matches. CDR3 nucleotides: TGCGCCAGCAGTGAATCTAGCGGGAGGGGCGAGCAGTACTTC. Protein product: CASSESSGRGEQYF.

The V call is TRBV19, the J call TRBJ1-2, with D possibly TRBD1 on 5 matching bases. Germline CDR1 and CDR2: LNHDA and SQIVND (reference sequence). The V gene lost 4 bases and the J gene lost 4 bases, with 13 bases spanning the gap. CDR3 size: 14 residues. The CDR3 loop is CASSTGGIVYGYTF. CDR3 nucleotides: TGTGCCAGTAGTACCGGGGGAATCGTCTATGGCTACACCTTC.

In its sample, this clone was seen a few times. The V call is TRBV5-1, the J call TRBJ1-6; TRBD1 agrees at 7 bases. Germline CDR1 and CDR2: SGHRS and YFSETQ. Trimming at V came to 0 bases and at J to 8 bases, leaving 5 bases not matched to a gene. This CDR3 has 15 amino acids. DNA of the CDR3: TGCGCCAGCAGCTTGGCCCCCGACAGGGATTCACCCCTCCACTTT. Translating it yields CASSLAPDRDSPLHF. The full variable domain, with the rest looked up from reference TRBV5-1 and TRBJ1-6, is KAGVTQTPRYLIKTRGQQVTLSCSPISGHRSVSWYQQTPGQGLQFLFEYFSETQRNKGNFPGRFSGRQFSNSRSEMNVSTLELGDSALYLCASSLAPDRDSPLHFGNGTRLTVT.

The chain links TRBV5-4 to TRBJ1-4, with D unclear. The germline V gene has CDR1 SGHNT and CDR2 YYREEE (reference sequence). CDR3 length equals 13 residues. The V and J ends lost 4 bases and 5 bases respectively, with 9 bases between them. CDR3 DNA sequence: TGTGCCAGCAGCACTGGAACCAATGAAAAACTGTTTTTT. It is translated as CASSTGTNEKLFF. Combining the CDR3 with reference TRBV5-4 and TRBJ1-4 gives the whole variable domain ETGVTQSPTHLIKTRGQQVTLRCSSQSGHNTVSWYQQALGQGPQFIFQYYREEENGRGNFPPRFSGLQFPNYSSELNVNALELDDSALYLCASSTGTNEKLFFGSGTQLSVL.

The chain links TRBV6-1 to TRBJ2-7; D not certain. CDR3 length: 15 residues. The germline CDR1 and CDR2 sequences are MNHNS and SASEGT. Trimming left V 1 base short and J 2 bases short, with 12 bases between. CDR3 bases: TGTGCCAGCAGTGAAGGACCAGGTCCCCCCTACGAGCAGTACTTC. Encoded protein: CASSEGPGPPYEQYF.

The chain couples TRBV5-1 to TRBJ1-6, with D possibly TRBD1 on 6 matching bases. Germline V CDR1 and CDR2: SGHRS, YFSETQ. V was pared by 1 base and J by 7 bases, with 12 bases between. There are 15 residues in the CDR3. In DNA form, the CDR3 reads TGCGCCAGCAGCTTGTCAGGCAGGGGAAATTCACCCCTCCACTTT. Its translation: CASSLSGRGNSPLHF.

The chain joins TRBV28 to TRBJ2-7, with 9 bases that match TRBD1. J gave up 2 bases and V 5 bases, and 7 bases lay outside the gene matches. CDR1 and CDR2 (germline): MDHEN, SYDVKM. The CDR3 extends over 15 amino acids. The CDR3 is CASSGSGTGTYEQYF. The DNA of the CDR3 is TGTGCCAGCAGTGGTTCCGGGACAGGGACCTACGAGCAGTACTTC.

CDR3 residues: CASSHRGSGLAPYNEQFF. CDR3 nucleotide sequence: TGCGCCAGCAGCCACCGGGGCTCCGGACTAGCGCCCTACAATGAGCAGTTCTTC. The chain joins TRBV4-1 to TRBJ2-1, with TRBD2 identical over 9 bases. Germline values: CDR1 MGHRA, CDR2 YSYEKL. Germline trimming cut 3 bases from V and 2 bases from J; bases unmatched to any gene: 11. The CDR3 loop spans 18 amino acids.

V usage is TRBV18 and J usage is TRBJ1-4; the match to TRBD1 covers 10 bases. Unmatched junction bases numbered 8, after V lost 2 bases and J lost 8 bases. Germline V CDR1 and CDR2: KGHSH, LQKENI. The CDR3 spans 16 residues. CDR3 nucleotides: TGTGCCAGCTCACCATCTGGACAGGGGGAGGGAGAAAAACTGTTTTTT. Translated: CASSPSGQGEGEKLFF.

The J gene is TRBJ2-5, the V gene TRBV7-9; 7 bases line up with TRBD2. The CDR3 covers 16 residues. Germline CDR1 reads SEHNR; CDR2 reads FQNEAQ (reference sequence). J gave up 4 bases and V 1 base, and 9 bases lay outside the gene matches. CDR3 loop: CASSLGPSGRPETQYF. As DNA, the CDR3 is TGTGCCAGCAGCTTAGGCCCGTCCGGGAGGCCAGAGACCCAGTACTTC.

The rearrangement uses TRBV6-5 and TRBJ2-3, with D possibly matching TRBD1 (6 bases). Germline V lookup: CDR1 MNHEY, CDR2 SVGAGI. This CDR3 is 15 amino acids long. V was trimmed by 7 bases and J by 0 bases, leaving 14 bases between them. The CDR3 here is CASNPDSVSTDTQYF. In DNA form, the CDR3 reads TGTGCCAGCAACCCGGACAGTGTTAGCACAGATACGCAGTATTTT.

The genes are TRBV5-1 and TRBJ2-7; tentatively, D is TRBD1 (6 bases). Germline CDR1 reads SGHRS; CDR2 reads YFSETQ. V was shortened by 0 bases and J by 3 bases, with 10 bases between the two germline ends. This CDR3 is built from 14 residues. The CDR3 sequence is CASSLEARGYEQYF. Here the CDR3 DNA reads TGCGCCAGCAGCTTGGAGGCCAGGGGCTACGAGCAGTACTTC. The variable domain in full, completed from reference TRBV5-1 and TRBJ2-7, reads KAGVTQTPRYLIKTRGQQVTLSCSPISGHRSVSWYQQTPGQGLQFLFEYFSETQRNKGNFPGRFSGRQFSNSRSEMNVSTLELGDSALYLCASSLEARGYEQYFGPGTRLTVT.

V and J are TRBV11-2 and TRBJ2-7, with no clear D. This CDR3 spans 13 amino acids. Germline CDR1 and CDR2: SGHAT and FQNNGV. The V and J ends lost 0 bases and 0 bases respectively, with 3 bases between them. This CDR3 reads CASSLEFSYEQYF. CDR3 nucleotide sequence: TGTGCCAGCAGCTTAGAATTCTCCTACGAGCAGTACTTC. The variable domain in full, with the rest retrieved from reference TRBV11-2 and TRBJ2-7, is EAGVAQSPRYKIIEKRQSVAFWCNPISGHATLYWYQQILGQGPKLLIQFQNNGVVDDSQLPKDRFSAERLKGVDSTLKIQPAKLEDSAVYLCASSLEFSYEQYFGPGTRLTVT.